This entry lists 6 T cell receptor beta chains sequenced from one sample in a study of T-cell memory formation after mild COVID-19. TCRdb redid the calling of the 5' RACE reads with MiXCR, one entry per CDR3 protein. The profile shows about 200,000 distinct CDR3 sequences, roughly 10% of them singletons. Sequencing was performed on PBMCs or a T cell subset sorted from them (not recorded which). The source of these receptors is a man between 18 and 29 years old who had mild COVID-19 (a few samples of this study predate the infection). Cell type and time point are not known.

This clonotype was detected once. J is TRBJ2-2 and V is TRBV4-3; the D is unclear. Between the trimmed V and J ends, which lost 1 base and 0 bases, there was a span of 12 bases. This CDR3 has 17 amino acids. Germline CDR1 and CDR2: LGHNA and YSLEER. The CDR3: CASSQVMSFPNTGELFF. The CDR3 DNA is TGCGCCAGCAGCCAAGTGATGTCTTTTCCGAACACCGGGGAGCTGTTTTTT.

The V call is TRBV9, the J call TRBJ1-2; 7 bases agree with TRBD1. The length of the CDR3 is 14 residues. The V gene's germline CDR1 is SGDLS and CDR2 YYNGEE. V was pared by 1 base and J by 5 bases, with 5 bases of the junction left unmatched. The CDR3 protein is CASSVTGEGYGYTF. CDR3 DNA: TGTGCCAGCAGCGTAACAGGGGAAGGGTATGGCTACACCTTC. Variable domain in full (rest from reference TRBV9 and TRBJ1-2): DSGVTQTPKHLITATGQRVTLRCSPRSGDLSVYWYQQSLDQGLQFLIQYYNGEERAKGNILERFSAQQFPDLHSELNLSSLELGDSALYFCASSVTGEGYGYTFGSGTRLTVV.

This clonotype was picked up a small number of times. The rearrangement uses TRBV12-3 or TRBV12-4 and TRBJ2-3; 11 bases map to TRBD2. With V trimmed by 2 bases and J by 2 bases, 12 bases remained unmatched. CDR3 length equals 19 residues. Here the CDR3 reads CASSLRLAGGPRPTDTQYF. As DNA, the CDR3 is TGTGCCAGCAGTTTACGCCTAGCGGGGGGACCACGGCCCACAGATACGCAGTATTTT.

This clonotype was seen repeatedly, ten times or more. The chain uses TRBV20-1 and TRBJ2-7; unclear D gene. Germline V CDR1 and CDR2: DFQATT, SNEGSKA (reference sequence). V lost 1 base, J lost 6 bases, and 7 bases lay in between. CDR3 size: 11 residues. CDR3 coding DNA: TGCAGTGCTAGAGGATTGAGCGAGCAGTACGTC. This encodes CSARGLSEQYV.

As to this clonotype: Given a much more abundant clone one base away, this may be a read error. The V and J genes are TRBV6-5 and TRBJ2-4; no firm D call. The length of the CDR3 is 15 residues. Germline V gene sequence: CDR1 MNHEY, CDR2 SVGAGI. Deletions cut 5 bases from V and 4 bases from J, with 15 bases between. The CDR3 coding sequence is TGTGCCAGCAGTCCCGAGGTGGGAAGGAAAAACATTCAGTACTTC. Residues: CASSPEVGRKNIQYF.

This chain uses TRBV2 with TRBJ2-7; D is undetermined. In germline, CDR1 is SNHLY, CDR2 FYNNEI. V lost 6 bases and J 2 bases, leaving 14 bases between the germline ends. CDR3 length equals 14 residues. The CDR3 reads CASREASLTYEQYV. CDR3 DNA: TGTGCCAGCAGAGAGGCCAGCCTAACCTACGAGCAGTACGTC.